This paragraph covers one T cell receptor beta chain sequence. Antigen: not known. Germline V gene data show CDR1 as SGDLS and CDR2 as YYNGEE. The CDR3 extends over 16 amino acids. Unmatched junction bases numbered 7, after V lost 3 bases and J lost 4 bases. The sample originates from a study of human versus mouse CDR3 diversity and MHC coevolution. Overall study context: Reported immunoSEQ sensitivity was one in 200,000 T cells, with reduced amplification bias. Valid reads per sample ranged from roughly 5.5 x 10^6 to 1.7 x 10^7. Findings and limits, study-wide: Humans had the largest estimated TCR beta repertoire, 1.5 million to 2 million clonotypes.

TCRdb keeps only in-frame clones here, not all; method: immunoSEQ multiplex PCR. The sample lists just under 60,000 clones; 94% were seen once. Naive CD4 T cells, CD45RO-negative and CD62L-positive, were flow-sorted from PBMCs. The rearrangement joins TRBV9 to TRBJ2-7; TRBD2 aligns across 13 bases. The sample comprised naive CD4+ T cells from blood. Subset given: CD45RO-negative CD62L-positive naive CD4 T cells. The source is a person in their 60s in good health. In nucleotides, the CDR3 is TGTGCCAGCAGCGCACGACTAGCGGGAGGATGGTACGAGCAGTACTTC. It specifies CASSARLAGGWYEQYF.